This TCR beta chain originates from a study of naive and memory T cell subsets. This CDR3 contains 16 residues. After removal of 1 base from V and 0 bases from J, the junction contained 6 bases not matched to a gene. Per germline, CDR1 DFQATT and CDR2 SNEGSKA (reference sequence). An oligonucleotide containing a UMI was ligated to the 3' end of TCR cDNA. RNA was extracted from under 3 ml of whole blood of healthy adults. Reverse transcription used DNase-treated unsorted total RNA, aiming for roughly 1 to 1000 ng. Four PCR rounds used nested alpha and beta constant region primers plus the SP2 primer. For blood and skin samples, reverse transcription used TCR alpha and beta constant primers. TCRdb re-called the 5' RACE reads through MiXCR, storing one row per CDR3 protein. The data show 45,000 to 55,000 distinct CDR3 sequences, around 5% seen once. This clonotype was detected many times. The antigen is unknown.

General study results and limits: Potentially, T cell activation and differentiation skew this RNA-based measurement.

The sequence was collected from a female donor in good health. The chain uses TRBV20-1 and TRBJ2-1, with 7 bases aligning to TRBD2. The CDR3 loop is CSARASLAASYNEQFF. The CDR3 DNA sequence: TGCAGTGCTAGAGCTTCCCTAGCGGCCTCCTACAATGAGCAGTTCTTC.